These 19 T cell receptor beta chains came from one sample sequenced in a study of T cells after yellow fever vaccination. Using its own MiXCR run on the 5' RACE reads, TCRdb lists one record per CDR3 protein. The data hold about 320,000 distinct CDR3 sequences, with about 12% observed a single time. Sequenced material: CD4+ T cells sorted from PBMCs, taken 15 days after the yellow fever booster vaccination. The receptors derive from a man aged 18 to 35 who received the YFV17D yellow fever vaccine.

The chain employs TRBV6-5 and TRBJ2-3, with D uncertain. This CDR3 is built from 14 residues. Per the germline V gene, CDR1 is MNHEY and CDR2 is SVGAGI. Trimming removed 6 bases from V and 2 bases from J, with 12 bases in between. The CDR3 coding sequence is TGTGCCAGCAGGACCCCCGTGGCCACAGATACGCAGTATTTT. Translated, it gives CASRTPVATDTQYF.

This rearrangement joins TRBV20-1 to TRBJ1-3; no firm D call. CDR1 and CDR2 from the germline V gene are DFQATT and SNEGSKA (reference sequence). The CDR3 totals 13 residues. The V end lost 4 bases, the J end lost 0 bases, and 7 bases lay between the germline ends. The chain's CDR3 is CSATDNSGNTIYF. CDR3 bases: TGCAGTGCTACCGATAACTCTGGAAACACCATATATTTT.

This clonotype appeared a few times. The V and J genes are TRBV30 and TRBJ2-4, with D possibly TRBD1 on 5 matching bases. The length of the CDR3 is 15 residues. The ends were cut back, 2 bases at V and 0 bases at J, with 11 bases in the middle. The germline V gene has CDR1 GTSNPN and CDR2 SVGIG (reference sequence). CDR3 residues: CAWSLTGLAKNIQYF. As DNA, the CDR3 is TGTGCCTGGAGTCTAACAGGCCTAGCCAAAAACATTCAGTACTTC.

Written as DNA, the CDR3 is TGTGCCATCAGTGGGGGAGCGGGGGCTGGGAATGAGCAGTTCTTC. Protein sequence: CAISGGAGAGNEQFF. The V call is TRBV10-3, the J call TRBJ2-1, with 8 nucleotides matching TRBD2. Germline loops: CDR1 ENHRY, CDR2 SYGVKD. The CDR3 consists of 15 residues. Losses at the gene ends were 4 bases for V and 7 bases for J; bases not matched to a gene: 9.

This clonotype has only a few counts. Here the CDR3 DNA reads TGTGCTAGTGGTTTGCCCACAAGGGGACAGGGCTCCTACAATGAGCAGTTCTTC. The encoded protein is CASGLPTRGQGSYNEQFF. This chain connects TRBV12-5 to TRBJ2-1; TRBD1 matches 9 bases. In germline, CDR1 is LGHNT, CDR2 FRNRAP. After removal of 2 bases from V and 0 bases from J, the junction contained 8 bases not matched to a gene. CDR3 length: 18 amino acids.

This clonotype was counted only a few times. The genes are TRBV20-1 and TRBJ2-2, with D perhaps assigned TRBD1 or TRBD2 (5 bases each). V lost 3 bases, J lost 7 bases, and 15 bases lay in between. Germline V lookup: CDR1 DFQATT, CDR2 SNEGSKA (reference sequence). The CDR3 is 14 residues long. In nucleotides, the CDR3 is TGCAGTGCTAGGGACCTCAGGGACCACGGGGAGCTGTTTTTT. This encodes CSARDLRDHGELFF.

This clonotype was seen a few times. V gene TRBV6-2 or TRBV6-3 combines with J gene TRBJ1-5; 8 bases are a match to TRBD1. Germline loops: CDR1 MNHEY, CDR2 SVGEGT. The CDR3 totals 18 residues. V was pared by 5 bases and J by 3 bases, with 15 bases of the junction left unmatched. CDR3 nucleotide sequence: TGTGCCAGCAGTCACCACCGGGGAACAGGGGGGAACAATCAGCCCCAGCATTTT. Translating gives CASSHHRGTGGNNQPQHF.

The rearrangement links TRBV20-1 to TRBJ1-2, with TRBD1 identical over 10 bases. With V trimmed by 2 bases and J by 8 bases, 8 bases remained unmatched. CDR1 and CDR2 from the germline V gene are DFQATT and SNEGSKA (reference sequence). This CDR3 has 14 residues. The CDR3 here is CSARTGQGTEGYTF. CDR3 sequence (DNA): TGCAGTGCTAGAACGGGACAGGGGACCGAAGGCTACACCTTC.

Only a few counts were recorded for this clonotype. This chain joins TRBV7-2 and TRBJ2-5; D gene ambiguous. Germline values: CDR1 SGHTA, CDR2 FQGNSA. V lost 5 bases, J lost 1 base, and 14 bases lay in between. The CDR3 is 15 residues long. CDR3 DNA sequence: TGTGCCAGCAGCCCCCAGACTGCGCCCCAAGAGACCCAGTACTTC. This codes for CASSPQTAPQETQYF. Full variable domain (remainder filled in from reference TRBV7-2 and TRBJ2-5): GAGVSQSPSNKVTEKGKDVELRCDPISGHTALYWYRQSLGQGLEFLIYFQGNSAPDKSGLPSDRFSAERTGGSVSTLTIQRTQQEDSAVYLCASSPQTAPQETQYFGPGTRLLVL.

This clonotype has only a few counts. The chain links TRBV7-2 to TRBJ1-1, with D tentatively TRBD1 (6 bases). V gave up 5 bases and J gave up 0 bases, with 10 bases separating them. Germline V CDR1 and CDR2: SGHTA, FQGNSA. The CDR3 sequence is 14 residues long. This CDR3 is CASSQGRVNTEAFF. The CDR3 region has the DNA TGTGCCAGCAGCCAGGGGCGAGTGAACACTGAAGCTTTCTTT.

The table lists this clonotype with a few counts. V and J are TRBV19 and TRBJ1-1; the D is unclear. Germline V gene data show CDR1 as LNHDA and CDR2 as SQIVND (reference sequence). This CDR3 has 14 residues. Trimming pared 6 bases from V and 1 base from J, leaving 12 bases between. CDR3 DNA sequence: TGTGCCAGTAGGTCAGCGTTCAGGAACACTGAAGCTTTCTTT. This translates into CASRSAFRNTEAFF.

There are many counts of this clonotype. V usage is TRBV12-3 or TRBV12-4 and J usage is TRBJ2-7; D gene unclear. The ends were cut back, 0 bases at V and 2 bases at J, with 8 bases in the middle. CDR3 length: 14 amino acids. CDR3 sequence reads: CASSLADGTYEQYF. DNA of the CDR3: TGTGCCAGCAGTTTAGCGGACGGTACCTACGAGCAGTACTTC.

This chain joins TRBV24-1 and TRBJ1-1; perhaps TRBD1 as D (6 bases). Germline V gives CDR1 KGHDR, CDR2 SFDVKD. V was trimmed by 7 bases and J by 3 bases, leaving 11 bases between them. The CDR3 has 13 residues. This CDR3 is CATRRGADTEAFF. For the CDR3, the DNA is TGTGCCACCAGACGGGGGGCGGACACTGAAGCTTTCTTT.

This clonotype was detected a few times. The genes are TRBV7-8 and TRBJ1-4, with D maybe TRBD1 (5 bases). Deletions cut 5 bases from V and 8 bases from J, with 15 bases between. The CDR3 spans 14 residues. CDR1 and CDR2 from the germline V gene are SGHVS and FQNEAQ. The DNA for the CDR3 is TGTGCCAGCAGCGAGGACACGGGCCGCGAAAAACTGTTTTTT. Its translation: CASSEDTGREKLFF.

The rearrangement joins TRBV20-1 to TRBJ1-2; TRBD1 is a possible D gene (5 bases). The length of the CDR3 is 15 residues. Trimming shortened V by 3 bases and J by 1 base, and 15 bases separated the two germline ends. Germline CDR1 and CDR2: DFQATT and SNEGSKA (reference sequence). CDR3 in DNA: TGCAGTGCTAGCCCCTTAGCGACAGTTAACTATGGCTACACCTTC. Translated: CSASPLATVNYGYTF.

V is TRBV4-2 and J is TRBJ1-6; no reliable D call. The CDR3 length is 14 residues. Germline assignment: CDR1 LGHNA and CDR2 YNFKEQ. The V end was cut by 1 base, the J end by 11 bases, with 12 bases between. This chain's CDR3 is CASSQVDLTAPLHF. As DNA, the CDR3 is TGTGCCAGCAGCCAAGTCGATTTGACTGCACCCCTCCACTTT.

The CDR3 bases are TGTGCCAGCAGCTTAGAAGCGAGCTCTGGAAACACCATATATTTT. As protein: CASSLEASSGNTIYF. This rearrangement joins TRBV11-1 to TRBJ1-3, with D uncertain. V shed 1 base and J shed 0 bases, with 7 bases lying between them. Germline values: CDR1 SGHAT, CDR2 FQDESV (reference sequence). The CDR3 contains 15 residues. Drawing the rest from reference TRBV11-1 and TRBJ1-3, the complete variable domain is EAEVAQSPRYKITEKSQAVAFWCDPISGHATLYWYRQILGQGPELLVQFQDESVVDDSQLPKDRFSAERLKGVDSTLKIQPAELGDSAMYLCASSLEASSGNTIYFGEGSWLTVV.

The chain has TRBV6-1 and TRBJ1-6; no clear D gene. Trimming stripped 6 bases from V and 7 bases from J, with 13 bases between. This CDR3 has 14 residues. Germline CDR1 is MNHNS and CDR2 is SASEGT. The CDR3 sequence is CASRPDLGNSPLHF. The CDR3 DNA reads TGTGCCAGCAGACCAGACCTGGGGAATTCACCCCTCCACTTT.

The gene calls are TRBV3-1 and TRBJ2-5; TRBD2 matches 7 bases. J lost 2 bases, V lost 4 bases, and 13 bases had no gene match. CDR3 length: 17 residues. Germline V gives CDR1 LGHDT, CDR2 YNNKEL (reference sequence). CDR3 loop: CASSRWKFGGFQETQYF. In nucleotides, the CDR3 is TGTGCCAGCAGCCGCTGGAAATTCGGGGGGTTTCAAGAGACCCAGTACTTC.